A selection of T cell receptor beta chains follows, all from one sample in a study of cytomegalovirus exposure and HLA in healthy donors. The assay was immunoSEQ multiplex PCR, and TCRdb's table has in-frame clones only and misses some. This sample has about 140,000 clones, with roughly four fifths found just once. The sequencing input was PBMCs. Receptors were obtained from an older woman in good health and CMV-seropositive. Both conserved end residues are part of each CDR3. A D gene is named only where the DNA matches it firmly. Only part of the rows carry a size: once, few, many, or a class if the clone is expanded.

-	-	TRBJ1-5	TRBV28	TGTGCCAGCAGTTTAGGCCCAGGGGAGCCCCAGCATTTT	CASSLGPGEPQHF
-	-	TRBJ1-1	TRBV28	TGTGCCAGCAGGGCCCGTGAAGCTTTCTTT	CASRAREAFF
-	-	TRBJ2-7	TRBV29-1	TGCAGCGTTGAGGGGCCCTACGAGCAGTACTTC	CSVEGPYEQYF
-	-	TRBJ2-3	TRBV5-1	TGCGCCAGCAGCCCCGGGGTAACAGATACGCAGTATTTT	CASSPGVTDTQYF
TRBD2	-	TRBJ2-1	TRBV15	TGTGCCACCAGCCTAGGCGGTCTAGCGGGAATGGATGAGCAGTTCTTC	CATSLGGLAGMDEQFF
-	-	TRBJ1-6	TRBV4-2	TGTGCCAGCAGCCAAGAAATCCGGGCCCAGGGTTCACCCCTCCACTTT	CASSQEIRAQGSPLHF
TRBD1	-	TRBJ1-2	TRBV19	TGTGCCAGTAGTACTGGACAGGGTGGTGGCTACACCTTC	CASSTGQGGGYTF
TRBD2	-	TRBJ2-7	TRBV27	TGTGCCAGCAGACTGAATCCCGGACTAGCGGGAGGAGCCGAGCAGTACTTC	CASRLNPGLAGGAEQYF
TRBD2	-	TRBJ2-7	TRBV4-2	TGTGCCAGCAGCCAAGATCCGGGAGGCGAGCAGTACTTC	CASSQDPGGEQYF
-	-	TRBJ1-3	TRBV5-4	TGTGCCAGCAGCTTGAGGGGAGGTGATGGAAACACCATATATTTT	CASSLRGGDGNTIYF
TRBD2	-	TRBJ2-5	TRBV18	TGTGCCAGCTCACCAAGCGGGAGGGCCGAGGAGACCCAGTACTTC	CASSPSGRAEETQYF
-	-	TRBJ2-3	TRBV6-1	TGTGCCAGCAGTCCTTCCTCGGGGGTTGATACGCAGTATTTT	CASSPSSGVDTQYF
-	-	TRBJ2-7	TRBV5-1	TGCGCCAGCAACCCGGGCCAGGGGATCCGCTCCTACGAGCAGTACTTC	CASNPGQGIRSYEQYF
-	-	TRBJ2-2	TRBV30	TGTGCCTGGAGTGTAGATAAGATCGGAGGGGGCACCGGGGGGCTGTTTTTT	CAWSVDKIGGGTGGLFF
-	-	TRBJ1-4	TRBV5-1	TGCGCCAGCAGACAGGAAGCAACTAATGAAAAACTGTTTTTT	CASRQEATNEKLFF
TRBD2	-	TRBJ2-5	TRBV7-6	TGTGCCAGCAGCTTAGGATCTAGGGGACTAGCGGGACTCGAGACCCAGTACTTC	CASSLGSRGLAGLETQYF
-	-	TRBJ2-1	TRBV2	TGTGCCAGCAGTGACGGGGGAGCTGCCTACAATGAGCAGTTCTTC	CASSDGGAAYNEQFF
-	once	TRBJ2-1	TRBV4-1	TGCGCCAGCAGCCAAACCACGACTGAGGAGCAGTTCTTC	CASSQTTTEEQFF
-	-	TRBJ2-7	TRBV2	TGTGCCAGCAGTGAAGCGGCAGCGGCGGGTCGGGAGCAGTACTTC	CASSEAAAAGREQYF
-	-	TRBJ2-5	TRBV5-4	TGTGCCAGCAGCTTGACCGGCATGGGGGGAGAGACCCAGTACTTC	CASSLTGMGGETQYF
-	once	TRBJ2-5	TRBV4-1	TGCGCCAGCTCAAGCGGGCGCCAAGAGACCCAGTACTTC	CASSSGRQETQYF
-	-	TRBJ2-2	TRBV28	TGTGCCAGCAGTTTATTGGGCTTAAATGTCGGGGAGCTGTTTTTT	CASSLLGLNVGELFF
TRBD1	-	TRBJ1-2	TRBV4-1	TGCGCCAGCAGCCAACCCGGACAGGGCTCCTATGGCTACACCTTC	CASSQPGQGSYGYTF
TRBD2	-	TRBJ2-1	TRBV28	TGTGCCAGCAGTTTTGGGAGGCTAGCGGGAGATGAGCAGTTCTTC	CASSFGRLAGDEQFF
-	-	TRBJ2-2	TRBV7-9	TGTGCCAGCAGCACCGGACTGTCTGGGGAGCTGTTTTTT	CASSTGLSGELFF
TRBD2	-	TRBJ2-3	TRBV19	TGTGCCAGTAGTATGGGACTAGGTGTGACGGATACGCAGTATTTT	CASSMGLGVTDTQYF
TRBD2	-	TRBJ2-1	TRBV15	TGTGCCACCAGCAGAGTAGCGGGAGGGAACAATGAGCAGTTCTTC	CATSRVAGGNNEQFF
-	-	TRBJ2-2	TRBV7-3	TGTGCCAGCAGCTTAACGCGAGGGCCCGGCGGGGAGCTGTTTTTT	CASSLTRGPGGELFF
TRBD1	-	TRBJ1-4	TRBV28	TGTGCCAGCAGCCCGGGGACAGGGGTTAATGAAAAACTGTTTTTT	CASSPGTGVNEKLFF
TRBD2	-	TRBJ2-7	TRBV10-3	TGTGCCATCCAGCCCAGGACTAGCGGGAGGACCAACGAGCAGTACTTC	CAIQPRTSGRTNEQYF
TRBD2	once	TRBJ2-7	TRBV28	TGTGCCAGCAGTTTGGGGGGCGGGGGGTTTTCCTACGAGCAGTACTTC	CASSLGGGGFSYEQYF
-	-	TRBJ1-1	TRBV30	TGTGCCTGGGCGGGGGCCGGGGGACCCACTGAAGCTTTCTTT	CAWAGAGGPTEAFF
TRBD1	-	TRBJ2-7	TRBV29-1	TGCAGCGTTCCCGGGACAGCCCCCTACGAGCAGTACTTC	CSVPGTAPYEQYF
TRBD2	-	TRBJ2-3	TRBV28	TGTGCCAGCAGTTCGACTAGCGGGGCTCGCACAGATACGCAGTATTTT	CASSSTSGARTDTQYF
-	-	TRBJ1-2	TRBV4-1	TGCGCCAGCAGCCAAGAGGACCTTGGACAGCGCTATGGCTACACCTTC	CASSQEDLGQRYGYTF
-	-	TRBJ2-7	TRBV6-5	TGTGCCAGCAGTTACGGGACTCGCTACGAGCAGTACTTC	CASSYGTRYEQYF
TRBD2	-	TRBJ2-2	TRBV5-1	TGCGCCAGCAGCGTGCACGGGACTAGCGAATTTGACACCGGGGAGCTGTTTTTT	CASSVHGTSEFDTGELFF